This TCR beta chain was profiled in a study of control samples from healthy donors and cancer patients. Method: immunoSEQ multiplex PCR; TCRdb's copy keeps in-frame clones and lacks some. The sample holds 90,000 to 150,000 clones, 80% to 90% seen once. The germline CDR1 and CDR2 sequences are LGHDT and YNNKEL (reference sequence). V was cut by 4 bases and J by 0 bases, with 12 bases left in between. The CDR3 is 15 residues long. The sample taken for sequencing was blood. This sequence originates from a man between 45 and 60 years old in good health. The chain carries TRBV3-1 (or the pseudogene TRBV3-2) and TRBJ1-2, with a weak D call TRBD1 (6 bases). In DNA form, the CDR3 reads TGTGCCAGCAGCCGCCCTACAGGGCCTAACTATGGCTACACCTTC. This sequence encodes CASSRPTGPNYGYTF.